This paragraph reports one TCR beta chain. Two negative PCRs, clearance, or symptom resolution were required of recovered Cohort 3 donors. CDR1 is MNHEY, CDR2 SMNVEV, per germline (reference sequence). The junction had 8 bases not matched to a gene; V was cut back by 4 bases and J by 4 bases. The CDR3 extends over 16 amino acids. Under the authors' procedure: The assay estimated nucleated cells by amplifying reference gene primers. Sequencing was performed with immunoSEQ multiplex PCR; in TCRdb, only in-frame clones are kept and a portion is missing. The DNA was the basis for D and trimming; V, J and clone size are from that table. The table shows 170,000 or so clones, with about 90% occurring only once. This entry is derived from a study of blood T cell repertoires in COVID-19. Across the whole study: Acute and convalescent COVID-19 specimens originated in the United States, Italy and Spain. Nucleic acid was either cDNA or gDNA, and it came from T cells, B-cell-depleted T cells, or PBMCs.

This sequence was found in a woman between 50 and 59 years old who had recovered from COVID-19. The chain combines TRBV27 with TRBJ1-2; 11 nucleotides align to TRBD1. Sequenced: PBMCs or T cells enriched from blood (not recorded which). DNA for the CDR3: TGTGCCAGCAGTTCTTGGACAGGGGGCTCGGGCTATGGCTACACCTTC. Protein sequence: CASSSWTGGSGYGYTF.